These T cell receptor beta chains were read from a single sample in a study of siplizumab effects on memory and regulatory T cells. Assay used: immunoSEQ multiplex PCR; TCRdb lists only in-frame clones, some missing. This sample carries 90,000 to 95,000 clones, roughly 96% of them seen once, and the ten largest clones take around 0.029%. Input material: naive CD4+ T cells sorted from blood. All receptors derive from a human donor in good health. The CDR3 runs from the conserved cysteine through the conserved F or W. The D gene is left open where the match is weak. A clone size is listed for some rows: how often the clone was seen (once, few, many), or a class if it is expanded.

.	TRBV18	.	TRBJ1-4	CASTLQTGTYEKLFF	TGTGCCAGTACCCTCCAAACCGGGACATACGAAAAACTGTTTTTT
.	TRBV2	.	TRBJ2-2	CASSPSRNTGELFF	TGTGCCAGCAGTCCATCCAGGAACACCGGGGAGCTGTTTTTT
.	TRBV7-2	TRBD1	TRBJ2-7	CASSLGDRGIFVPYEQYF	TGTGCCAGCAGCTTAGGAGACAGGGGTATTTTCGTCCCCTACGAGCAGTACTTC
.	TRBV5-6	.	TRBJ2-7	CASSFLTGSYEQYF	TGTGCCAGCAGTTTTCTAACAGGCTCCTACGAGCAGTACTTC
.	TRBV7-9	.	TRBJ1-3	CASILAVGNTIYF	TGTGCCAGCATCCTTGCGGTCGGAAACACCATATATTTT
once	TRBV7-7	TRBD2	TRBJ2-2	CASSLNPSGGYVGELFF	TGTGCCAGCAGCTTAAATCCTAGCGGGGGGTACGTCGGGGAGCTGTTTTTT
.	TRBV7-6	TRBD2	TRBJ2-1	CASSFTSGGAKGNEQFF	TGTGCCAGCAGCTTCACTAGCGGGGGGGCTAAGGGGAATGAGCAGTTCTTC
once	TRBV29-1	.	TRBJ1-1	CSVDGGRMAEAFF	TGCAGCGTTGACGGGGGGCGAATGGCTGAAGCTTTCTTT
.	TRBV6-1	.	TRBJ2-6	CASRGYSGANVLTF	TGTGCCAGCAGGGGCTACTCTGGGGCCAACGTCCTGACTTTC
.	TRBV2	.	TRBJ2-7	CASSALYEQYF	TGTGCCAGCAGTGCTCTCTACGAGCAGTACTTC
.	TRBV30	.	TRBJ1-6	CAWSVLGTRNSPLHF	TGTGCCTGGAGTGTACTGGGAACTCGGAATTCACCCCTCCACTTT
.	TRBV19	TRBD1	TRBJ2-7	CASGTGSYEQYF	TGTGCCAGTGGGACAGGGTCCTACGAGCAGTACTTC
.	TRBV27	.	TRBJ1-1	CASSHGSGMNTEAFF	TGTGCCAGCAGTCATGGGTCAGGGATGAACACTGAAGCTTTCTTT
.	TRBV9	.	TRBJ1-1	CASSVVSLGDTEAFF	TGTGCCAGCAGCGTGGTCTCCCTCGGAGACACTGAAGCTTTCTTT
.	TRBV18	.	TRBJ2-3	CASSPPSTDTQYF	TGTGCCAGCTCCCCACCAAGCACAGATACGCAGTATTTT
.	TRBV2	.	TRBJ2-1	CASSRLGRDPNYNEQFF	TGTGCCAGCAGTAGGCTAGGGCGGGACCCAAACTACAATGAGCAGTTCTTC
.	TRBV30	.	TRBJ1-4	CAWSAQGFGEKLFF	TGTGCCTGGAGTGCCCAGGGTTTTGGGGAAAAACTGTTTTTT
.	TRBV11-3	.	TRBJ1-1	CASSLEGGQAFF	TGTGCCAGCAGCTTAGAAGGGGGTCAAGCTTTCTTT
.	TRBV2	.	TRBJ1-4	CASSSNEGAKLFF	TGTGCCAGCAGTTCCAACGAAGGGGCGAAACTGTTTTTT
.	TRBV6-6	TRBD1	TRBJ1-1	CASSSTGTGRNTEAFF	TGTGCCAGCAGTTCCACCGGGACAGGGAGGAACACTGAAGCTTTCTTT
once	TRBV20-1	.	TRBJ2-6	CSANGANVLTF	TGCAGTGCTAACGGGGCCAACGTCCTGACTTTC
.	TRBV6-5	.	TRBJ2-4	CASSYRESNIQYF	TGTGCCAGCAGTTACAGGGAATCAAACATTCAGTACTTC
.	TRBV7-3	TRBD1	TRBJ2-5	CASSFTGGETQYF	TGTGCCAGCAGTTTTACAGGGGGTGAGACCCAGTACTTC
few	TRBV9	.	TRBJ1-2	CASSVDSGGYGYTF	TGTGCCAGCAGCGTAGACAGTGGGGGCTATGGCTACACCTTC
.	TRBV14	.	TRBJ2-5	CASSQGGGLETQYF	TGTGCCAGCAGCCAAGGGGGGGGGCTTGAGACCCAGTACTTC
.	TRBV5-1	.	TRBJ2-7	CASSQGPGVAYEQYF	TGCGCCAGCAGCCAGGGTCCGGGAGTCGCCTACGAGCAGTACTTC
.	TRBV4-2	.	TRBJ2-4	CASSPSAGELAKNIQYF	TGTGCCAGCAGCCCCTCGGCAGGGGAACTAGCCAAAAACATTCAGTACTTC